What follows are 16 T cell receptor beta chains derived from one specimen sequenced in a study of shared clonotypes between healthy human individuals. Only CD45RO-negative cells positively selected for CCR7 counted as naive CD8 cells, so terminally differentiated effector memory CD45RA+ cells were excluded. Data came from immunoSEQ multiplex PCR; TCRdb stores just in-frame clones and leaves some out. The table includes roughly 2,000,000 clones, roughly 93% detected once. The sample taken for sequencing was naive CD8+ T cells from PBMCs. The source of these receptors is a man between 18 and 29 years old in good health. Some clones in this sample may be carry-over from other donors' samples.

The chain has TRBV29-1 and TRBJ2-3; D possibly matches TRBD1 or TRBD2 (5 bases each). CDR1 and CDR2 (germline): SQVTM, ANQGSEA. This CDR3 is built from 14 residues. V lost 1 base and J 2 bases, leaving 10 bases between the germline ends. For the CDR3, the DNA is TGCAGCGTTGAAGGGGGGAGTCTCACAGATACGCAGTATTTT. It encodes CSVEGGSLTDTQYF.

The CDR3 sequence: CASSGGAGGIQETQYF. The CDR3, as DNA: TGTGCCAGCTCCGGGGGAGCGGGAGGTATCCAAGAGACCCAGTACTTC. The chain uses TRBV27 and TRBJ2-5; 9 positions match TRBD2. The germline V gene has CDR1 MNHEY and CDR2 SMNVEV (reference sequence). Unmatched junction bases numbered 11, after V lost 8 bases and J lost 1 base. This CDR3 is built from 16 residues.

As concerns this clone: Other DNA sequences in this specimen translate into the identical CDR3. The V call is TRBV2, the J call TRBJ1-1; D remains unclear. V gave up 3 bases and J gave up 0 bases, with 5 bases separating them. Germline V CDR1 and CDR2: SNHLY, FYNNEI. This CDR3 contains 13 residues. CDR3 nucleotides: TGTGCCAGCAGTGAGGTCCTGAACACTGAAGCTTTCTTT. Its protein product is CASSEVLNTEAFF.

This chain links TRBV7-9 with TRBJ2-3, with 9 bases aligning to TRBD2. Germline V CDR1 and CDR2: SEHNR, FQNEAQ (reference sequence). V lost 5 bases to trimming and J lost 7 bases; unmatched junction nucleotides: 22. CDR3 length: 19 residues. DNA for the CDR3: TGTGCCAGCAGCACCTCGACTAGCGGATCTCCGTGGACGATCAATACGCAGTATTTT. Translating it yields CASSTSTSGSPWTINTQYF. Combining the CDR3 with reference TRBV7-9 and TRBJ2-3 gives the whole variable domain DTGVSQNPRHKITKRGQNVTFRCDPISEHNRLYWYRQTLGQGPEFLTYFQNEAQLEKSRLLSDRFSAERPKGSFSTLEIQRTEQGDSAMYLCASSTSTSGSPWTINTQYFGPGTRLTVL.

The chain has TRBV6-4 and TRBJ2-1; 8 bases are a match to TRBD2. This CDR3 has 14 amino acids. Germline CDR1 and CDR2: MRHNA and SNTAGT. J was trimmed by 7 bases and V by 8 bases; bases with no gene match: 10. In nucleotides, the CDR3 is TGTGCCAGCGCCGCAGCGGGAGAGGAAAATGAGCAGTTCTTC. Translated: CASAAAGEENEQFF.

The chain employs TRBV7-9 and TRBJ2-4; 12 nucleotides match TRBD2. Germline CDR1 reads SEHNR; CDR2 reads FQNEAQ (reference sequence). The junction had 4 bases not matched to a gene; V was cut back by 4 bases and J by 3 bases. CDR3 length equals 16 residues. The CDR3 DNA reads as TGTGCCAGCAGCTCCAGGACTAGCGGGAACAAAAACATTCAGTACTTC. This sequence encodes CASSSRTSGNKNIQYF.

The chain is built from TRBV15 and TRBJ2-3; D gene unclear. There are 17 residues in the CDR3. Looked up from germline, CDR1 is LNHNV and CDR2 is YYDKDF (reference sequence). V lost 4 bases to trimming and J lost 6 bases, with 23 bases between them. This CDR3 is CATSTSSGFIIADTQYF. CDR3 in DNA: TGTGCCACCAGCACAAGTTCGGGTTTCATCATTGCGGATACGCAGTATTTT.

A word on this clone: Other DNA sequences within the sample encode an identical CDR3. V gene TRBV9 combines with J gene TRBJ2-1; 10 bases map to TRBD2. The V and J ends lost 0 bases and 7 bases, in that order; junction bases with no gene match: 4. The CDR3 loop spans 15 amino acids. Germline lookup yields CDR1 SGDLS and CDR2 YYNGEE. CDR3 region: CASSVGGLAVNEQFF. In DNA form, the CDR3 reads TGTGCCAGCAGCGTAGGTGGACTAGCGGTAAATGAGCAGTTCTTC.

The sample holds one count of this clone. The chain links TRBV9 to TRBJ2-7; D ambiguous. The CDR3 is made up of 13 amino acids. The germline V gene has CDR1 SGDLS and CDR2 YYNGEE. V lost 4 bases to trimming and J lost 1 base, with 9 bases between them. This CDR3 is CASSSPASYEQYF. The CDR3 DNA follows: TGTGCCAGCAGCTCCCCGGCATCCTACGAGCAGTACTTC.

The V and J genes are TRBV6-5 and TRBJ1-3; tentatively, D is TRBD1 (6 bases). Germline V lookup: CDR1 MNHEY, CDR2 SVGAGI. The CDR3 is 14 residues long. V shed 5 bases and J shed 3 bases, with 11 bases lying between them. CDR3 bases: TGTGCCAGCAGTCCCTTACAGGGTGGAAACACCATATATTTT. This gives the protein CASSPLQGGNTIYF.

This chain links TRBV4-1 with TRBJ2-3; 7 bases match TRBD2. The V gene end was trimmed by 5 bases and the J gene end by 3 bases; junction bases not matched to a gene: 14. Germline lookup yields CDR1 MGHRA and CDR2 YSYEKL. The CDR3 has 17 residues. The CDR3 sequence: CASSFAGDPGRTDTQYF. In DNA, the CDR3 is TGCGCCAGCAGCTTTGCGGGAGATCCTGGGAGGACAGATACGCAGTATTTT.

This chain joins TRBV7-2 and TRBJ1-1; perhaps TRBD1 as D (6 bases). Germline CDR1 and CDR2: SGHTA and FQGNSA. The CDR3 is 14 amino acids. V was shortened by 1 base and J by 3 bases, with 9 bases between the two germline ends. The CDR3 sequence is CASSLEDSYTEAFF. CDR3 nucleotide sequence: TGTGCCAGCAGCTTAGAGGACAGTTACACTGAAGCTTTCTTT.

The V gene is TRBV5-6, the J gene TRBJ2-2; maybe TRBD1 (6 bases). Trimming took off 1 base at V and 3 bases at J, with 13 bases between the two ends. The CDR3 runs to 16 residues. Germline CDR1 SGHDT, CDR2 YYEEEE. CDR3: CASSLNQGKYTGELFF. The DNA of the CDR3 is TGTGCCAGCAGCTTGAACCAGGGGAAATACACCGGGGAGCTGTTTTTT.

CDR3 amino acids: CASSSTGGSSGYEQYF. The CDR3 DNA sequence: TGCGCCAGCAGCTCCACAGGCGGCTCATCTGGCTACGAGCAGTACTTC. The chain carries TRBV5-1 and TRBJ2-7, with D maybe TRBD1 (5 bases). This CDR3 comprises 16 residues. Germline loops: CDR1 SGHRS, CDR2 YFSETQ. V was clipped by 3 bases and J by 3 bases, with 19 bases between them.

The rearrangement joins TRBV7-9 to TRBJ2-5; 8 bases fit TRBD2. Germline CDR1 and CDR2: SEHNR and FQNEAQ (reference sequence). The CDR3 contains 15 residues. With V trimmed by 2 bases and J by 4 bases, 6 bases remained unmatched. The CDR3 region is CASSLRLASVETQYF. The CDR3 DNA is TGTGCCAGCAGCTTAAGACTAGCGAGTGTAGAGACCCAGTACTTC.

This chain joins TRBV7-3 and TRBJ2-1; 12 bases align to TRBD2. The CDR3 is 15 amino acids. Per the germline V gene, CDR1 is SGHTA and CDR2 is FQGTGA. V trimming: 4 bases; J trimming: 9 bases; junction bases outside the gene matches: 7. This chain's CDR3 is CASSSWTSGNTEQFF. The CDR3 coding sequence is TGTGCCAGCAGCTCCTGGACTAGCGGGAATACTGAGCAGTTCTTC.